This TCR beta chain was obtained from a study of T cell responses to AZD1222 COVID-19 vaccine. Study-level findings and limits: Baseline seropositivity characterized only 5 or 6 AZD1222 recipients. Clonal diversity was possibly underestimated, and the donors were mostly white British, with more females. Rises in breadth and depth of Spike-specific TCRs came after two AZD1222 doses.

Generated by immunoSEQ multiplex PCR, the TCRdb table keeps only in-frame clones and is missing some. Altogether under 150,000 clones are present, 90% being singletons, with the ten largest covering 3.4%. As regards this clone: Its antigen remains unidentified.

Trimming shortened V by 2 bases and J by 6 bases, and 11 bases separated the two germline ends. Germline assignment: CDR1 SGHKS and CDR2 YYEKEE (reference sequence). This CDR3 spans 14 amino acids. The source material was peripheral blood, sampled on day 0 of AZD1222 vaccination. The chain has TRBV5-5 and TRBJ2-2; D might be TRBD2 (5 bases). The sequence came from an adult in good health. For the CDR3, the DNA is TGTGCCAGCAGCTTCTCACTAGATGCCGGGGAGCTGTTTTTT. This gives the protein CASSFSLDAGELFF.